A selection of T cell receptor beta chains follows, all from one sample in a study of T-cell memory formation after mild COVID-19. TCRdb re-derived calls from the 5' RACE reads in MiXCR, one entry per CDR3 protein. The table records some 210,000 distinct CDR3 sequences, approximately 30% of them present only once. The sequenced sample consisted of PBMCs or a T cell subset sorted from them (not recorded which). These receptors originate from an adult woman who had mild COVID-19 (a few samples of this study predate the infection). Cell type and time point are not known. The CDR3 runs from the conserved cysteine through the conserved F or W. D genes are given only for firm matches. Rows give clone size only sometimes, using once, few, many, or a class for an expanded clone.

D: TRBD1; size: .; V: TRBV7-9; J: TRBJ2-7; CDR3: CASSYRGDEQYF; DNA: TGTGCCAGCAGCTACAGGGGCGACGAGCAGTACTTC
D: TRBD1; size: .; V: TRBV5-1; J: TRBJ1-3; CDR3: CASSWMGGGTGNTIYF; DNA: TGCGCCAGCAGCTGGATGGGAGGGGGCACTGGAAACACCATATATTTT
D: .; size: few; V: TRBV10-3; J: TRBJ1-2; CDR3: CAISDGNYGYTF; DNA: TGTGCCATCAGTGACGGGAACTATGGCTACACCTTC
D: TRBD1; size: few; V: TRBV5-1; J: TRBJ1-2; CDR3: CASSSKQGAGGYTF; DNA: TGCGCCAGCAGCTCCAAACAGGGGGCCGGTGGCTACACCTTC
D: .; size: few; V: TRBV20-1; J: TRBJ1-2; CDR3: CSASLSGTPYGYTF; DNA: TGCAGTGCTAGCCTTTCCGGGACACCGTATGGCTACACCTTC
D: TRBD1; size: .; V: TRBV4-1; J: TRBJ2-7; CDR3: CASSQQGAFSYEQYF; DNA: TGCGCCAGCAGCCAACAGGGGGCTTTTTCCTACGAGCAGTACTTC
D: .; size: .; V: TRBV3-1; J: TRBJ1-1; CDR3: CASSQVREYRGTEAFF; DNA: TGTGCCAGCAGCCAAGTTAGGGAGTATAGAGGCACTGAAGCTTTCTTT
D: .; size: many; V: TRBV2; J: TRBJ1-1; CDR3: CASSEALPTSASNTEAFF; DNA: TGTGCCAGCAGTGAAGCGCTTCCGACATCCGCCTCTAACACTGAAGCTTTCTTT
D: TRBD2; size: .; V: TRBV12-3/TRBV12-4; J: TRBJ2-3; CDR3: CASSPGSGLAEDTDTQYF; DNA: TGTGCCAGCTCCCCGGGTTCGGGACTAGCGGAAGACACAGATACGCAGTATTTT
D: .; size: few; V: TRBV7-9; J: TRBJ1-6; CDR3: CASSLERNRSPLHF; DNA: TGTGCCAGCAGCTTAGAGCGGAATCGTTCACCCCTCCACTTT
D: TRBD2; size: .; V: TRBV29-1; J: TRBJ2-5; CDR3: CSVAPTSGRAEETQYF; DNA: TGCAGCGTCGCCCCGACTAGCGGGAGGGCGGAGGAGACCCAGTACTTC
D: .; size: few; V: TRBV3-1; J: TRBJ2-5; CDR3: CASSQGTQQETQYF; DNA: TGTGCCAGCAGCCAAGGGACACAACAAGAGACCCAGTACTTC
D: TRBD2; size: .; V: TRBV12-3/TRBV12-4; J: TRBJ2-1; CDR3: CASSSGTGLADEQFF; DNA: TGTGCCAGCAGCTCAGGGACGGGACTAGCAGATGAGCAGTTCTTC
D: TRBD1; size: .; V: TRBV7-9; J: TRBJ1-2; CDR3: CASSLEGGANGYTF; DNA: TGTGCCAGCAGCTTAGAAGGGGGCGCGAATGGCTACACCTTC
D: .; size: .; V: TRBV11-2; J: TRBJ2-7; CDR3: CASSLGLDEQYF; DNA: TGTGCCAGCAGCTTGGGTCTCGACGAGCAGTACTTC
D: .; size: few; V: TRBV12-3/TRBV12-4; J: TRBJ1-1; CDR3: CASSLPGASTEAFF; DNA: TGTGCCAGCAGTTTACCGGGGGCGAGCACTGAAGCTTTCTTT
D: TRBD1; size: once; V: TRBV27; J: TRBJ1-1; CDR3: CASRKTGGEAFF; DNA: TGTGCCAGCAGGAAAACAGGGGGTGAAGCTTTCTTT
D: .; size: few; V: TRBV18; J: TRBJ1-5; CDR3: CASSPKSLTEGSNQPQHF; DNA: TGTGCCAGCTCACCAAAATCCTTGACAGAAGGGAGCAATCAGCCCCAGCATTTT
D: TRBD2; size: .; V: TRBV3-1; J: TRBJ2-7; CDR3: CASSPGRGFDEQYF; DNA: TGTGCCAGCAGCCCCGGGCGGGGGTTCGACGAGCAGTACTTC
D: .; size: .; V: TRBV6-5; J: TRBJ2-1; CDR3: CASSYSWAGDEQFF; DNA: TGTGCCAGCAGTTACTCTTGGGCAGGCGATGAGCAGTTCTTC
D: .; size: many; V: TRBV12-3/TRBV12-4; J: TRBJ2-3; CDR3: CASSFTPGSQYF; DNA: TGTGCCAGCAGTTTCACCCCCGGGTCGCAGTATTTT
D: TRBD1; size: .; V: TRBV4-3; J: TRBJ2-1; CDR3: CASSQDLQGASLEQFF; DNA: TGCGCCAGCAGCCAAGATCTTCAGGGGGCGTCTCTTGAGCAGTTCTTC
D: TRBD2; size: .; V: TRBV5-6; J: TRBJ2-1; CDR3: CASSLDGGGSYNEQFF; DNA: TGTGCCAGCAGCTTGGACGGCGGGGGCTCCTACAATGAGCAGTTCTTC
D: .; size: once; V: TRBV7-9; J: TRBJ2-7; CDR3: CASSLYSGAYEQYF; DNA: TGTGCCAGCAGCTTATATTCCGGGGCCTACGAGCAGTACTTC
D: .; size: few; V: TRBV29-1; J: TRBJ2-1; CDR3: CSVHGTVNEQFF; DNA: TGCAGCGTTCACGGGACTGTCAATGAGCAGTTCTTC
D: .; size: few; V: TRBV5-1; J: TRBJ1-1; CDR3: CASRPSLVNTEAFF; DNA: TGCGCCAGCAGACCCAGTCTGGTGAACACTGAAGCTTTCTTT
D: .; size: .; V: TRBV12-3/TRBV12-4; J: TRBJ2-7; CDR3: CASSLTGLISYEQYF; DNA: TGTGCCAGCAGTTTGACAGGACTGATCTCCTACGAGCAGTACTTC
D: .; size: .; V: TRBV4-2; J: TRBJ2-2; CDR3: CASSQGRGTGELFF; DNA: TGTGCCAGCAGCCAAGGAAGGGGCACCGGGGAGCTGTTTTTT
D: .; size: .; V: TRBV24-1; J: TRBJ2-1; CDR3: CATSDLVNEQFF; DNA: TGTGCCACCAGTGATTTAGTCAATGAGCAGTTCTTC
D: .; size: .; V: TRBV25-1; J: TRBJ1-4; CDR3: CASSDSGGEKLFF; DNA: TGTGCCAGCAGTGACAGCGGTGGTGAAAAACTGTTTTTT
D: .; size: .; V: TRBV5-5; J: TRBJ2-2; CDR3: CASSGVTGYGELFF; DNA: TGTGCCAGCAGCGGTGTAACAGGGTACGGGGAGCTGTTTTTT
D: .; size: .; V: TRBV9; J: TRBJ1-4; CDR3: CASSALAVETNEKLFF; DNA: TGTGCCAGCAGCGCATTAGCAGTGGAGACAAATGAAAAACTGTTTTTT
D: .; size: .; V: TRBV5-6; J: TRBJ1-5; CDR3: CASSHGQGYQPQHF; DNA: TGTGCCAGCAGCCACGGTCAGGGGTATCAGCCCCAGCATTTT
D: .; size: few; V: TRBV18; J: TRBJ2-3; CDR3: CASSPVEGARDTQYF; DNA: TGTGCCAGCTCACCGGTGGAGGGGGCGAGGGATACGCAGTATTTT
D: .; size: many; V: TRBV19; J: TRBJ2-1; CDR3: CASSVFLRTAYNEQFF; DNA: TGTGCCAGTAGTGTTTTCCTCAGGACGGCCTACAATGAGCAGTTCTTC
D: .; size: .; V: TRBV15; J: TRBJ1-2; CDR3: CATSRDGGASNYGYTF; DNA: TGTGCCACCAGCAGAGATGGAGGAGCTTCTAACTATGGCTACACCTTC
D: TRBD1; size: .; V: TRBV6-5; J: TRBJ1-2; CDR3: CASSPGQGRYTF; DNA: TGTGCCAGCAGCCCCGGACAGGGCCGCTACACCTTC
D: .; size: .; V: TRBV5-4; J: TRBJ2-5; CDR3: CASSLGGDETQYF; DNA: TGTGCCAGCAGCTTGGGAGGGGATGAGACCCAGTACTTC
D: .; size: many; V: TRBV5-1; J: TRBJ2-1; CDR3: CASSLGQSSYNEQFF; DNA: TGCGCCAGCAGCTTGGGACAGAGCTCCTACAATGAGCAGTTCTTC
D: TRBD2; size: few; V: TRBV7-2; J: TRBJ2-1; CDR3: CASSSKRGAYNEQFF; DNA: TGTGCCAGCAGCTCAAAGCGGGGGGCCTACAATGAGCAGTTCTTC
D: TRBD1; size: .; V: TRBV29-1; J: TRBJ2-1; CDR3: CVGQYNNEQFF; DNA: TGCGTGGGACAGTATAACAATGAGCAGTTCTTC
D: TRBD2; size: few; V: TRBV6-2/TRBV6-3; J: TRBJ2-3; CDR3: CASSGLAGTDTQYF; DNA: TGTGCCAGCAGTGGACTAGCGGGCACAGATACGCAGTATTTT
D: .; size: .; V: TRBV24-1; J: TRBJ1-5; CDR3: CATRKGSSNQPQHF; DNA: TGTGCCACCCGGAAGGGATCTAGCAATCAGCCCCAGCATTTT
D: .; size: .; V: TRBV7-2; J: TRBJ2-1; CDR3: CASSFRQYNEQFF; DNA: TGTGCCAGCAGCTTTCGTCAATACAATGAGCAGTTCTTC
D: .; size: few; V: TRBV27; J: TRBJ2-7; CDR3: CASSLSPSYEQYF; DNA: TGTGCCAGCAGTTTATCCCCTTCCTACGAGCAGTACTTC
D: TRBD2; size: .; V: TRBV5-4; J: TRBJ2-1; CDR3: CASSFRGLTSVIQQFF; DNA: TGTGCCAGCAGCTTCCGGGGACTAACTAGCGTTATCCAGCAGTTCTTC
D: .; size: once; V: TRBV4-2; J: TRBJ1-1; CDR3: CASSQERATFTEAFF; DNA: TGTGCCAGCAGCCAAGAGAGGGCAACCTTCACTGAAGCTTTCTTT
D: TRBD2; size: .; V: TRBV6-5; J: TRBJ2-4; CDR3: CASSPLAGGRNIQYF; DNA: TGTGCCAGCAGCCCACTAGCGGGGGGGCGAAACATTCAGTACTTC
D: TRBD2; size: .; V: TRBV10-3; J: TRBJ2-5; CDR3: CAISSRGGLSGGETQYF; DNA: TGTGCCATCAGTTCTCGCGGGGGGCTCTCTGGGGGAGAGACCCAGTACTTC